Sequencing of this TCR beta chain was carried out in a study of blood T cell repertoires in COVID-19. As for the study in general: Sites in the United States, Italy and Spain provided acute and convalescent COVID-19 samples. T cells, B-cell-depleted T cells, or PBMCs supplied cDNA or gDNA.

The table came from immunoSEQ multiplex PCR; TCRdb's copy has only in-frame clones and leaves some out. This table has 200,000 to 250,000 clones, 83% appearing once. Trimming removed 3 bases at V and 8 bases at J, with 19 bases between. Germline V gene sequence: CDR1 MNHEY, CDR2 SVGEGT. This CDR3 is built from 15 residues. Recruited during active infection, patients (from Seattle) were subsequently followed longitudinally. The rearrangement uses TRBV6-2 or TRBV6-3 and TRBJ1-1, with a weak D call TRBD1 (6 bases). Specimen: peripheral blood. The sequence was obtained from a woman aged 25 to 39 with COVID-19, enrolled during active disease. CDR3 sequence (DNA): TGTGCCAGCAGTTATTTGGGGGGGGGCCGTGGGGAAGCTTTCTTT. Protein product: CASSYLGGGRGEAFF.